The 27 T cell receptor beta chains below were found in one sample sequenced in a study of identifying expanded T cells in peripheral blood. Here immunoSEQ multiplex PCR was the method, and the copy in TCRdb shows in-frame clones only, minus some. Counted here are some 75,000 clones, 85% to 90% occurring once; the ten biggest clones make up 3% to 3.5%. Sequenced material: blood. The source is a person aged 18 to 75 in good health.

The V call is TRBV19, the J call TRBJ1-3; 9 bases fit TRBD1. Trimming cost V 5 bases and J 4 bases; bases outside gene matches: 3. CDR1 is LNHDA and CDR2 is SQIVND in the germline V gene (reference sequence). This CDR3 has 14 amino acids. In DNA, the CDR3 is TGTGCCAGTAGTCGGGGACAGGGCGGAAACACCATATATTTT. It translates to CASSRGQGGNTIYF.

The rearrangement links TRBV5-1 to TRBJ2-4; 9 bases align to TRBD1. Germline V gives CDR1 SGHRS, CDR2 YFSETQ. J lost 8 bases, V lost 0 bases, and 9 bases had no gene match. This CDR3 comprises 16 residues. For the CDR3, the DNA is TGCGCCAGCAGCTTGGGGCTACAGGGGGCGGTGGACATTCAGTACTTC. It translates to CASSLGLQGAVDIQYF.

The chain carries TRBV6-1 and TRBJ1-1; 8 bases are shared with TRBD1. This CDR3 region has 13 residues. Germline CDR1 is MNHNS and CDR2 is SASEGT. The ends lost 4 bases at V and 7 bases at J; junction bases unmatched: 5. In DNA, the CDR3 is TGTGCCAGCAGTGCGACAGGGGCCCTTGAAGCTTTCTTT. It translates to CASSATGALEAFF.

This chain joins TRBV6-5 and TRBJ1-6, with D hard to call. V was shortened by 5 bases and J by 7 bases, with 15 bases between the two germline ends. In germline, CDR1 is MNHEY, CDR2 SVGAGI. The CDR3 covers 15 residues. CDR3 amino acids: CASSNLWGTNSPLHF. DNA of the CDR3: TGTGCCAGCAGTAACCTTTGGGGTACCAATTCACCCCTCCACTTT.

This clone was seen only once. V and J are TRBV9 and TRBJ2-7; 7 bases align to TRBD1. The trim removed 2 bases at V and 4 bases at J, leaving 6 bases unmatched. This CDR3 has 14 residues. Germline assignment: CDR1 SGDLS and CDR2 YYNGEE. As DNA, the CDR3 is TGTGCCAGCAGCGTCGGGGACAGAGTTTACGAGCAGTACTTC. Protein: CASSVGDRVYEQYF. Together with reference TRBV9 and TRBJ2-7, the CDR3 gives the full variable domain: DSGVTQTPKHLITATGQRVTLRCSPRSGDLSVYWYQQSLDQGLQFLIQYYNGEERAKGNILERFSAQQFPDLHSELNLSSLELGDSALYFCASSVGDRVYEQYFGPGTRLTVT.

This clone is classed as medium-sized. The J gene is TRBJ1-6, the V gene TRBV2, with TRBD1 matching over 8 bases. Unmatched junction bases numbered 8, after V lost 4 bases and J lost 9 bases. The CDR3 has 15 residues. Germline-derived CDR1 and CDR2 are SNHLY and FYNNEI. The CDR3 sequence is CASSVGTGQSSPLHF. For the CDR3, the DNA is TGTGCCAGCAGTGTGGGGACAGGTCAGAGTTCACCCCTCCACTTT.

The rearrangement joins TRBV25-1 to TRBJ2-7; TRBD1 aligns across 10 bases. CDR3 length: 14 residues. After removal of 4 bases from V and 7 bases from J, the junction contained 7 bases not matched to a gene. Germline CDR1 reads MGHDK; CDR2 reads SYGVNS. The CDR3 DNA reads TGTGCCAGCAGTGGGACAGGGGGGGCCCGGGAGCAGTACTTC. This sequence encodes CASSGTGGAREQYF.

The rearrangement links TRBV28 to TRBJ1-1; possibly TRBD1 for D (6 bases). The CDR3 totals 17 residues. CDR1 and CDR2 from the germline V gene are MDHEN and SYDVKM. Between the trimmed V and J ends, which lost 4 bases and 4 bases, there was a span of 22 bases. The CDR3 is CASSYPTLDRGITEAFF. The DNA of the CDR3 is TGTGCCAGCAGTTACCCTACCTTGGACAGAGGCATCACTGAAGCTTTCTTT. The whole variable domain, remainder taken from reference TRBV28 and TRBJ1-1, is DVKVTQSSRYLVKRTGEKVFLECVQDMDHENMFWYRQDPGLGLRLIYFSYDVKMKEKGDIPEGYSVSREKKERFSLILESASTNQTSMYLCASSYPTLDRGITEAFFGQGTRLTVV.

This clone was counted a few times. The V and J genes are TRBV30 and TRBJ1-1; weak D call: TRBD1 (5 bases). Deletions cut 8 bases from V and 1 base from J, with 14 bases between. The CDR3 is 13 amino acids. The germline V gene encodes CDR1 GTSNPN and CDR2 SVGIG (reference sequence). The CDR3 loop is CAGTPQANTEAFF. The CDR3 region has the DNA TGTGCCGGGACCCCCCAAGCGAACACTGAAGCTTTCTTT. Supplemented by reference TRBV30 and TRBJ1-1, the full variable domain reads SQTIHQWPATLVQPVGSPLSLECTVEGTSNPNLYWYRQAAGRGLQLLFYSVGIGQISSEVPQNLSASRPQDRQFILSSKKLLLSDSGFYLCAGTPQANTEAFFGQGTRLTVV.

This chain joins TRBV6-5 and TRBJ1-4, with D unclear. This CDR3 comprises 14 residues. The V gene lost 7 bases and the J gene lost 0 bases, with 9 bases spanning the gap. Germline V lookup: CDR1 MNHEY, CDR2 SVGAGI. The DNA for the CDR3 is TGTGCCAGCACTGACACTGCAACTAATGAAAAACTGTTTTTT. This encodes CASTDTATNEKLFF.

The chain couples TRBV19 to TRBJ2-2; TRBD2 matches 10 bases. Germline lookup yields CDR1 LNHDA and CDR2 SQIVND (reference sequence). Unmatched junction bases numbered 13, after V lost 6 bases and J lost 6 bases. This CDR3 contains 17 residues. The CDR3 DNA sequence: TGTGCCAGTAGATCGGCTAGCGGGAGAACGGCGGCCGGGGAGCTGTTTTTT. This sequence encodes CASRSASGRTAAGELFF.

The J gene is TRBJ1-2, the V gene TRBV6-5, with D perhaps matching TRBD1 (5 bases). Germline V gene data show CDR1 as MNHEY and CDR2 as SVGAGI. V was cut by 6 bases and J by 4 bases, with 15 bases left in between. The CDR3 covers 14 residues. The CDR3 DNA reads as TGTGCCAGCAGGCCCACGGGGGAATCCTATGGCTACACCTTC. This sequence encodes CASRPTGESYGYTF.

The genes are TRBV7-2 and TRBJ2-1; no clear D. Trimming stripped 0 bases from V and 8 bases from J, with 11 bases between. Germline CDR1 reads SGHTA; CDR2 reads FQGNSA. The length of the CDR3 is 14 residues. CDR3 in DNA: TGTGCCAGCAGCTTAGCGCTAGAGAGCGATGAGCAGTTCTTC. Amino acids: CASSLALESDEQFF.

The chain links TRBV28 to TRBJ1-4; TRBD1 agrees at 9 bases. V lost 5 bases and J lost 7; bases outside the gene matches: 2. CDR3 length: 13 amino acids. CDR1 and CDR2 (germline): MDHEN, SYDVKM. CDR3 DNA: TGTGCCAGCAGTCGGACAGGGGTTGAAAAACTGTTTTTT. Its translation: CASSRTGVEKLFF.

This clone has a single count. The V and J genes are TRBV6-1 and TRBJ1-1; D gene uncertain. Germline values: CDR1 MNHNS, CDR2 SASEGT. Trimming removed 8 bases from V and 11 bases from J, with 27 bases in between. The CDR3 extends over 15 amino acids. The DNA for the CDR3 is TGTGCCAGCCATTTTACCGGAGGATTCGGGTTCTGGGCTTTCTTT. It codes for CASHFTGGFGFWAFF.

This rearrangement joins TRBV10-1 to TRBJ2-1; 12 bases map to TRBD1. This CDR3 comprises 14 residues. Per germline, CDR1 WNHNN and CDR2 SYGVQD (reference sequence). The V and J ends lost 10 bases and 10 bases, in that order; junction bases with no gene match: 11. The CDR3 loop reads CATQRDRGHREQFF. The DNA of the CDR3 is TGCGCCACGCAACGGGACAGGGGGCATCGGGAGCAGTTCTTC.

This clone showed up just once. The same CDR3 is also encoded by other DNA sequences in this sample. The genes are TRBV29-1 and TRBJ2-1, with 12 positions matching TRBD2. Trimming at V came to 8 bases and at J to 7 bases, leaving 12 bases not matched to a gene. CDR1 is SQVTM and CDR2 is ANQGSEA in the germline V gene. The CDR3 contains 15 residues. The CDR3 nucleotides read TGCAGCCACCCGAGTGGACTAGCGGGGTGGAATGAGCAGTTCTTC. It encodes CSHPSGLAGWNEQFF.

The gene calls are TRBV19 and TRBJ1-1; tentative D call: TRBD1 (6 bases). V was shortened by 8 bases and J by 1 base, with 8 bases between the two germline ends. The CDR3 has 12 residues. Germline V lookup: CDR1 LNHDA, CDR2 SQIVND (reference sequence). The CDR3 DNA is TGTGCCAGTGCAGGGGAGAACACTGAAGCTTTCTTT. This encodes CASAGENTEAFF.

The chain uses TRBV5-1 and TRBJ1-4; D is perhaps TRBD1 (5 bases). Trimming shortened V by 4 bases and J by 8 bases, and 15 bases separated the two germline ends. The germline V gene encodes CDR1 SGHRS and CDR2 YFSETQ. The length of the CDR3 is 14 residues. Written as DNA, the CDR3 is TGCGCCAGCAGCCCTGACGGGACCTGGGAAAAACTGTTTTTT. Translated, it gives CASSPDGTWEKLFF.

The V call is TRBV9, the J call TRBJ2-1, with 9 nucleotides matching TRBD2. From germline, CDR1 is SGDLS and CDR2 YYNGEE. This CDR3 has 16 amino acids. With V trimmed by 0 bases and J by 7 bases, 8 bases remained unmatched. The CDR3 region is CASSVVGGGAMNEQFF. The CDR3 bases are TGTGCCAGCAGCGTAGTGGGCGGGGGGGCCATGAATGAGCAGTTCTTC.

This chain links TRBV7-2 with TRBJ1-5, with 8 nucleotides matching TRBD1. V gave up 1 base and J gave up 7 bases; unmatched junction bases: 0. The germline CDR1 and CDR2 sequences are SGHTA and FQGNSA. The CDR3 sequence is 13 residues long. The CDR3 sequence: CASSLGQGQPQHF. DNA for the CDR3: TGTGCCAGCAGCTTAGGACAGGGGCAGCCCCAGCATTTT.

This chain joins TRBV29-1 and TRBJ2-5; D possibly corresponds to TRBD2 (6 bases). Trimming took 3 bases from V and 5 from J, leaving 16 bases between them. This CDR3 region has 14 residues. Germline CDR1 SQVTM, CDR2 ANQGSEA. The CDR3 DNA follows: TGCAGCGTTGATGGTATTGGGGGGTTGGAGACCCAGTACTTC. It encodes CSVDGIGGLETQYF.

The chain recombines TRBV7-2 with TRBJ2-7; 8 nucleotides agree with TRBD2. J was trimmed by 2 bases and V by 5 bases; bases with no gene match: 5. This CDR3 comprises 14 residues. CDR1 and CDR2 (germline): SGHTA, FQGNSA. The CDR3 is CASSITSGAYEQYF. Written as DNA, the CDR3 is TGTGCCAGCAGCATTACTAGCGGAGCCTACGAGCAGTACTTC.

This sequence joins TRBV28 and TRBJ2-7; D might be TRBD1 or TRBD2, each matching 6 bases. V was clipped by 3 bases and J by 12 bases, with 12 bases between them. CDR3 length: 11 amino acids. Germline loops: CDR1 MDHEN, CDR2 SYDVKM. As DNA, the CDR3 is TGTGCCAGCAGTTTGGGGGGCCAGGGGTACTTC. Amino acids: CASSLGGQGYF. Complete variable domain (other parts from reference TRBV28 and TRBJ2-7): DVKVTQSSRYLVKRTGEKVFLECVQDMDHENMFWYRQDPGLGLRLIYFSYDVKMKEKGDIPEGYSVSREKKERFSLILESASTNQTSMYLCASSLGGQGYFGPGTRLTVT.

This chain uses TRBV5-1 with TRBJ2-3, with D unclear. The length of the CDR3 is 18 residues. CDR1 SGHRS and CDR2 YFSETQ come from the germline V gene. Trimming stripped 4 bases from V and 3 bases from J, with 24 bases between. The CDR3: CASSTIGRTVIPTDTQYF. DNA of the CDR3: TGCGCCAGCAGCACCATCGGACGGACCGTTATCCCTACAGATACGCAGTATTTT. Together with reference TRBV5-1 and TRBJ2-3, the CDR3 gives the full variable domain: KAGVTQTPRYLIKTRGQQVTLSCSPISGHRSVSWYQQTPGQGLQFLFEYFSETQRNKGNFPGRFSGRQFSNSRSEMNVSTLELGDSALYLCASSTIGRTVIPTDTQYFGPGTRLTVL.

The rearrangement uses TRBV6-5 and TRBJ2-5; 8 positions match TRBD1. The CDR3 loop spans 16 amino acids. Germline V gene sequence: CDR1 MNHEY, CDR2 SVGAGI. V lost 0 bases to trimming and J lost 6 bases; unmatched junction nucleotides: 9. CDR3 sequence reads: CASSYSAGGAGKTQYF. The CDR3 DNA sequence: TGTGCCAGCAGTTACTCTGCAGGGGGCGCGGGAAAGACCCAGTACTTC.

V is TRBV30 and J is TRBJ2-7; D uncertain. CDR3 length equals 12 residues. The germline gives CDR1 GTSNPN, CDR2 SVGIG (reference sequence). V was clipped by 2 bases and J by 8 bases, with 13 bases between them. CDR3 nucleotides: TGTGCCTGGAGTCCGGACCGACTTAAGCAGTACTTC. Residues: CAWSPDRLKQYF.